These 9 T cell receptor beta chains came from one sample sequenced in a study of neurological immune-mediated disorders. TCRdb re-derived calls from the 5' RACE reads in MiXCR, one entry per CDR3 protein. The table records under 90,000 distinct CDR3 sequences, around 3.5% of them present only once. Sequenced input: PBMCs. These receptors were taken from a woman aged 50 to 60 with multiple sclerosis.

The chain links TRBV12-3 or TRBV12-4 to TRBJ1-1; the D gene is possibly TRBD1 (5 bases). V lost 5 bases to trimming and J lost 0 bases, with 10 bases between them. The CDR3 covers 14 residues. The chain's CDR3 is CASSLWGMNTEAFF. CDR3 bases: TGTGCCAGCAGTCTATGGGGGATGAACACTGAAGCTTTCTTT.

This clonotype was seen ten or more times. The chain is built from TRBV5-1 and TRBJ1-6; D possibly corresponds to TRBD1 (6 bases). In germline, CDR1 is SGHRS, CDR2 YFSETQ. The V and J ends lost 0 bases and 8 bases respectively, with 12 bases between them. The length of the CDR3 is 15 residues. The CDR3 is CASSLGPDSYSPLHF. The CDR3 DNA reads TGCGCCAGCAGCTTGGGCCCGGACAGTTATTCACCCCTCCACTTT.

This clonotype was seen many times. The chain carries TRBV12-3 or TRBV12-4 and TRBJ2-2; 9 nucleotides align to TRBD1. CDR3 length: 15 amino acids. Trimming at V came to 6 bases and at J to 3 bases, leaving 5 bases not matched to a gene. Here the CDR3 DNA reads TGTGCCAGCAGGGGGACAGGGCCGTACACCGGGGAGCTGTTTTTT. It translates to CASRGTGPYTGELFF.

Many counts were recorded for this clonotype. This sequence joins TRBV7-6 and TRBJ1-1; D may be TRBD1 (5 bases). V lost 5 bases and J 8 bases, leaving 15 bases between the germline ends. This CDR3 region has 13 residues. CDR1 is SGHVS, CDR2 FNYEAQ, per germline. In nucleotides, the CDR3 is TGTGCCAGCAGCCCAGGGATTACAAAAGAAGCTTTCTTT. It is translated as CASSPGITKEAFF.

This clonotype was detected ten times or more. The chain has TRBV7-8 and TRBJ2-7; D remains ambiguous. Trimming cost V 2 bases and J 6 bases, with 8 bases left between them. CDR1 and CDR2 (germline): SGHVS, FQNEAQ. The CDR3 is 12 residues long. This chain's CDR3 is CASSLSPREQYF. The DNA for the CDR3 is TGTGCCAGCAGCTTATCGCCTCGCGAGCAGTACTTC. Variable domain in full (rest from reference TRBV7-8 and TRBJ2-7): GAGVSQSPRYKVAKRGQDVALRCDPISGHVSLFWYQQALGQGPEFLTYFQNEAQLDKSGLPSDRFFAERPEGSVSTLKIQRTQQEDSAVYLCASSLSPREQYFGPGTRLTVT.

This clonotype was found many times. The chain uses TRBV11-3 and TRBJ2-1; TRBD2 matches at 14 bases. V lost 4 bases, J lost 15 bases, and 8 bases stayed unmatched. Germline V gene lookup returns CDR1 SGHNT and CDR2 YENEEA. CDR3 length equals 14 residues. The CDR3 nucleotides read TGTGCCAGCAGCTCGGGACTAGCGGGAGAAAGACTGTTCTTC. Protein: CASSSGLAGERLFF.

This clonotype was seen repeatedly, ten times or more. This chain links TRBV5-6 with TRBJ2-7; TRBD2 matches at 7 bases. The germline CDR1 and CDR2 sequences are SGHDT and YYEEEE. Germline trimming cut 4 bases from V and 7 bases from J; bases unmatched to any gene: 8. CDR3 size: 13 residues. The CDR3 nucleotides read TGTGCCAGCAGCCTTGGGGTAGCGGGTGAGCAGTACTTC. Encoded protein: CASSLGVAGEQYF.

This clonotype was detected many times. This chain joins TRBV20-1 and TRBJ2-7; TRBD2 agrees at 8 bases. Trimming removed 5 bases from V and 6 bases from J; junction bases left unmatched: 9. Germline V gives CDR1 DFQATT, CDR2 SNEGSKA (reference sequence). The CDR3 covers 13 residues. DNA of the CDR3: TGCAGTGCTGGACGCGGGGGGCTTGCCGAGCAGTACTTC. Protein: CSAGRGGLAEQYF.

On this clonotype: This may come from a read error, since a much larger clone is one base off. This chain links TRBV5-5 with TRBJ1-1, with D possibly TRBD1 on 5 matching bases. Germline V gene data show CDR1 as SGHKS and CDR2 as YYEKEE (reference sequence). V shed 6 bases and J shed 1 base, with 13 bases lying between them. The CDR3 has 14 amino acids. CDR3: CASTLDMGNTEAFF. In nucleotides, the CDR3 is TGTGCCAGCACCCTGGACATGGGGAACACTGAAGCTTTCTTT.